The 31 T cell receptor beta chains reported below all come from one sample, sequenced in a study of cytomegalovirus exposure and HLA in healthy donors. The method was immunoSEQ multiplex PCR; TCRdb's version includes in-frame clones alone and lacks a portion of them. This sample has around 300,000 clones, with 65% to 90% found just once. The specimen was PBMCs. Source of these receptors: a woman aged 18-35 years in good health and CMV-seronegative.

V usage is TRBV7-2 and J usage is TRBJ2-7; TRBD1 matches 8 bases. This CDR3 region has 14 residues. Germline CDR1 SGHTA, CDR2 FQGNSA. Trimming removed 0 bases from V and 7 bases from J; junction bases left unmatched: 5. Written as DNA, the CDR3 is TGTGCCAGCAGCTTAGCGACAGGGGCCAGGGAGCAGTACTTC. It is translated as CASSLATGAREQYF.

The genes are TRBV19 and TRBJ2-7; a weak D match, TRBD1 (5 bases). CDR1 LNHDA and CDR2 SQIVND come from the germline V gene (reference sequence). The CDR3 is 14 amino acids. V shed 0 bases and J shed 3 bases, with 9 bases lying between them. The CDR3 DNA reads TGTGCCAGTAGTATAGAGCAGGGAAACTACGAGCAGTACTTC. The encoded protein is CASSIEQGNYEQYF.

This clone has just a few counts. CDR3 DNA sequence: TGTGCCAGCAGTCTAAGGGACAGGGACTACGAGCAGTACTTC. It translates to CASSLRDRDYEQYF. V and J are TRBV28 and TRBJ2-7; 9 bases are shared with TRBD1. J gave up 3 bases and V 5 bases, and 5 bases lay outside the gene matches. This CDR3 is 14 amino acids long. The germline V gene encodes CDR1 MDHEN and CDR2 SYDVKM.

The V call is TRBV6-5, the J call TRBJ2-7; the match to TRBD2 covers 10 bases. The CDR3 is made up of 13 amino acids. Germline loops: CDR1 MNHEY, CDR2 SVGAGI. Unmatched junction bases numbered 10, after V lost 7 bases and J lost 10 bases. The CDR3 bases are TGTGCCAGCACCACAACCAGCGGGAGGGCCCAGTACTTC. It encodes CASTTTSGRAQYF.

The chain employs TRBV10-1 and TRBJ1-1; D ambiguous. Per the germline V gene, CDR1 is WNHNN and CDR2 is SYGVQD (reference sequence). The CDR3 length is 14 residues. The germline V and J ends were trimmed by 8 bases and 0 bases, with 13 bases remaining between them. CDR3 loop: CASGPGRLNTEAFF. Here the CDR3 DNA reads TGCGCCAGCGGTCCCGGGAGACTGAACACTGAAGCTTTCTTT.

V is TRBV19 and J is TRBJ1-1; possibly TRBD1 for D (6 bases). V gave up 0 bases and J gave up 7 bases, with 9 bases separating them. The CDR3 extends over 13 amino acids. The germline V gene encodes CDR1 LNHDA and CDR2 SQIVND (reference sequence). DNA of the CDR3: TGTGCCAGTAGTATAGAACGGGACATTGAAGCTTTCTTT. Amino acids: CASSIERDIEAFF.

In DNA, the CDR3 is TGCGCCAGCAGCCAAGAAGGAGGATACAGCTTTAGTAATGAAAAACTGTTTTTT. Translating gives CASSQEGGYSFSNEKLFF. The chain links TRBV4-3 to TRBJ1-4; D call uncertain. Germline CDR1 reads LGHNA; CDR2 reads YSLEER. V gave up 0 bases and J gave up 4 bases, with 18 bases separating them. The CDR3 is 18 amino acids.

J is TRBJ1-5 and V is TRBV27; D uncertain. Between the trimmed V and J ends, which lost 7 bases and 3 bases, there was a span of 13 bases. The CDR3 has 14 amino acids. Germline CDR1 MNHEY, CDR2 SMNVEV (reference sequence). CDR3 sequence: CASNPMGLNQPQHF. In DNA form, the CDR3 reads TGTGCCAGCAATCCGATGGGCCTCAATCAGCCCCAGCATTTT.

CDR3 nucleotide sequence: TGCGCCAGCAGCTTGTTCGGACAGATGTCCTACGAGCAGTACTTC. As protein: CASSLFGQMSYEQYF. The chain recombines TRBV5-1 with TRBJ2-7; D perhaps matches TRBD1 (6 bases). Between the trimmed V and J ends, which lost 1 base and 1 base, there was a span of 12 bases. CDR3 size: 15 residues. Per the germline V gene, CDR1 is SGHRS and CDR2 is YFSETQ.

The chain combines TRBV4-1 with TRBJ2-6, with D unresolved. Per germline, CDR1 MGHRA and CDR2 YSYEKL. This CDR3 is built from 13 residues. V lost 4 bases, J lost 2 bases, and 3 bases lay in between. The CDR3 loop is CASSPTGANVLTF. The CDR3 region has the DNA TGCGCCAGCAGCCCTACTGGGGCCAACGTCCTGACTTTC.

The genes are TRBV7-2 and TRBJ2-7; perhaps TRBD1 as D (6 bases). Germline CDR1 SGHTA, CDR2 FQGNSA. The CDR3 has 16 residues. Trimming removed 1 base at V and 6 bases at J, with 19 bases between. The CDR3 coding sequence is TGTGCCAGCAGCTTAGAAGACAGGACGGTGGAGGCCGAGCAGTACTTC. It codes for CASSLEDRTVEAEQYF.

This CDR3 reads CSAGETGLGQPQHF. For the CDR3, the DNA is TGCAGCGCAGGGGAGACAGGGTTGGGGCAGCCCCAGCATTTT. The chain joins TRBV29-1 to TRBJ1-5; TRBD1 matches 7 bases. The CDR3 loop spans 14 amino acids. Germline CDR1 reads SQVTM; CDR2 reads ANQGSEA. Losses at the gene ends were 7 bases for V and 7 bases for J; bases not matched to a gene: 13.

This clone was picked up many times. The V and J genes are TRBV12-5 and TRBJ1-3; D call uncertain. Germline V gene data show CDR1 as LGHNT and CDR2 as FRNRAP. This CDR3 region has 13 residues. The CDR3 DNA reads as TGTGCACCAAGAGGGAGCTCTGGAAACACCATATATTTT. Its protein product is CAPRGSSGNTIYF.

This clone appeared a single time. This sequence joins TRBV5-1 and TRBJ1-3; possibly TRBD1 for D (6 bases). The CDR3 has 16 amino acids. Germline V lookup: CDR1 SGHRS, CDR2 YFSETQ. Trimming shortened V by 4 bases and J by 0 bases, and 14 bases separated the two germline ends. This CDR3 reads CASSTGQTRSGNTIYF. The DNA of the CDR3 is TGCGCCAGCAGCACCGGACAGACCCGCTCTGGAAACACCATATATTTT.

J is TRBJ2-4 and V is TRBV28; 15 bases agree with TRBD2. V lost 2 bases and J lost 8; bases outside the gene matches: 4. This CDR3 region has 16 residues. Germline V gene lookup returns CDR1 MDHEN and CDR2 SYDVKM. CDR3 protein: CASSLGTSGGRDIQYF. CDR3 nucleotides: TGTGCCAGCAGTTTAGGGACTAGCGGGGGGCGAGACATTCAGTACTTC.

The rearrangement joins TRBV6-5 to TRBJ1-3; no firm D call. The CDR3 sequence is 15 residues long. Trimming shortened V by 8 bases and J by 4 bases, and 18 bases separated the two germline ends. Germline CDR1 and CDR2: MNHEY and SVGAGI. DNA of the CDR3: TGTGCCAGCTTATCGATGTCCGGGGTCGGAAACACCATATATTTT. Translating gives CASLSMSGVGNTIYF.

This chain uses TRBV5-6 with TRBJ2-7; a weak D match, TRBD2 (6 bases). This CDR3 region has 13 residues. V lost 2 bases and J lost 1, with 7 bases in between. Germline CDR1 and CDR2: SGHDT and YYEEEE. The DNA of the CDR3 is TGTGCCAGCAGCTTCCGGGGGTCCTACGAGCAGTACTTC. Protein product: CASSFRGSYEQYF.

This clone appeared a few times. The gene calls are TRBV5-1 and TRBJ1-2; D is unresolved. Germline lookup yields CDR1 SGHRS and CDR2 YFSETQ. Trimming removed 1 base from V and 8 bases from J, with 12 bases in between. The CDR3 length is 13 residues. The CDR3 sequence is CASSLPKPGGYTF. The CDR3 DNA is TGCGCCAGCAGCTTGCCCAAGCCGGGAGGCTACACCTTC.

This clone was recorded a few times. The V gene is TRBV30, the J gene TRBJ1-2; D may be TRBD1 (5 bases). Germline assignment: CDR1 GTSNPN and CDR2 SVGIG (reference sequence). V gave up 0 bases and J gave up 0 bases, with 11 bases separating them. This CDR3 has 15 residues. Written as DNA, the CDR3 is TGTGCCTGGAGTGTACCCGGCAGGGCTAACTATGGCTACACCTTC. Amino acids: CAWSVPGRANYGYTF.

The chain has TRBV4-3 and TRBJ2-1, with 9 nucleotides matching TRBD2. The J segment lost 3 bases and the V segment lost 5 bases, leaving 8 bases of the junction unmatched. CDR1 LGHNA and CDR2 YSLEER come from the germline V gene. This CDR3 comprises 16 residues. This CDR3 reads CASSSEPAGGYNEQFF. In DNA form, the CDR3 reads TGCGCCAGCAGCTCAGAGCCAGCGGGGGGCTACAATGAGCAGTTCTTC.

CDR3 nucleotides: TGTGCCAGCAGCCCCGGGAGTCCCTACGAGCAGTACTTC. It is translated as CASSPGSPYEQYF. This chain connects TRBV7-7 to TRBJ2-7; D might be TRBD2 (6 bases). Germline CDR1 is SSHAT and CDR2 is FNYEAQ (reference sequence). The CDR3 consists of 13 residues. Trimming cost V 5 bases and J 2 bases, with 10 bases left between them.

V gene TRBV13 combines with J gene TRBJ2-1; 7 bases fit TRBD2. Germline CDR1 and CDR2: PRHDT and FYEKMQ (reference sequence). The CDR3 is made up of 16 amino acids. The V segment lost 2 bases and the J segment 10 bases; nucleotides outside the gene matches: 14. CDR3 in amino acids: CASSLWFRSGKKEQFF. CDR3 sequence (DNA): TGTGCCAGCAGCTTATGGTTCAGGAGCGGGAAAAAGGAGCAGTTCTTC.

V usage is TRBV29-1 and J usage is TRBJ1-1; tentatively, D is TRBD1 (6 bases). The CDR3 sequence is 14 residues long. V lost 6 bases, J lost 1 base, and 15 bases lay in between. Germline loops: CDR1 SQVTM, CDR2 ANQGSEA. The CDR3 DNA reads TGCAGCGTGGACCGTACAGGGCCGAACACTGAAGCTTTCTTT. Amino acids: CSVDRTGPNTEAFF.

This chain links TRBV7-9 with TRBJ1-3; TRBD1 agrees at 10 bases. After removal of 5 bases from V and 1 base from J, the junction contained 8 bases not matched to a gene. The CDR3 runs to 17 residues. Germline V gene lookup returns CDR1 SEHNR and CDR2 FQNEAQ (reference sequence). The CDR3 coding sequence is TGTGCCAGCAGCGCCTTCCGACAGGGGGCGTCTGGAAACACCATATATTTT. This gives the protein CASSAFRQGASGNTIYF.

The chain combines TRBV2 with TRBJ1-3; D possibly corresponds to TRBD1 (5 bases). V was trimmed by 6 bases and J by 0 bases, leaving 12 bases between them. The V gene's germline CDR1 is SNHLY and CDR2 FYNNEI. There are 15 residues in the CDR3. The CDR3 DNA is TGTGCCAGCAGGGGAGGGGCGAGCTCTGGAAACACCATATATTTT. The encoded protein is CASRGGASSGNTIYF.

In its sample, this clone was seen a few times. This chain joins TRBV30 and TRBJ1-2, with 10 positions matching TRBD1. This CDR3 has 14 amino acids. The junction had 12 bases not matched to a gene; V was cut back by 8 bases and J by 6 bases. The germline V gene has CDR1 GTSNPN and CDR2 SVGIG (reference sequence). CDR3 coding DNA: TGTGCCAGGGACCGGGGACAGGGGCAGCATGGCTACACCTTC. Its translation: CARDRGQGQHGYTF.

This clone was recorded once. Other DNA sequences in this sample translate to the same CDR3. The J gene is TRBJ2-3, the V gene TRBV5-1; D possibly corresponds to TRBD2 (6 bases). V lost 2 bases and J lost 4, with 14 bases in between. Germline loops: CDR1 SGHRS, CDR2 YFSETQ. The CDR3 extends over 15 amino acids. The CDR3 reads CASSLAGLGPDTQYF. CDR3 nucleotides: TGCGCCAGCAGCTTAGCGGGCCTGGGGCCAGATACGCAGTATTTT.

V and J are TRBV6-5 and TRBJ1-1; D is ambiguous. The CDR3 totals 15 residues. Deletions cut 6 bases from V and 0 bases from J, with 14 bases between. Germline V gene data show CDR1 as MNHEY and CDR2 as SVGAGI. DNA for the CDR3: TGTGCCAGCAGCCCTTCCATCTCAGTGAACACTGAAGCTTTCTTT. As protein: CASSPSISVNTEAFF.

This rearrangement joins TRBV10-1 to TRBJ2-7; 8 bases align to TRBD1. This CDR3 is built from 16 residues. Germline trimming cut 1 base from V and 2 bases from J; bases unmatched to any gene: 7. The germline CDR1 and CDR2 sequences are WNHNN and SYGVQD (reference sequence). The CDR3 spells CASSEFRTGSAYEQYF. The DNA for the CDR3 is TGCGCCAGCAGTGAGTTTCGGACAGGGTCGGCCTACGAGCAGTACTTC.

The CDR3 loop reads CSVEDHQRETYEQYF. The CDR3 DNA reads as TGCAGCGTTGAAGATCACCAGCGGGAGACCTACGAGCAGTACTTC. The rearrangement links TRBV29-1 to TRBJ2-7; 8 nucleotides align to TRBD2. CDR1 and CDR2 (germline): SQVTM, ANQGSEA. The CDR3 runs to 15 residues. Germline trimming cut 0 bases from V and 2 bases from J; bases unmatched to any gene: 6.

The chain combines TRBV25-1 with TRBJ2-1; D remains ambiguous. The CDR3 totals 13 residues. V was clipped by 4 bases and J by 3 bases, with 7 bases between them. Germline V gene lookup returns CDR1 MGHDK and CDR2 SYGVNS. This CDR3 reads CASSGVLYNEQFF. DNA for the CDR3: TGTGCCAGCAGTGGTGTCCTCTACAATGAGCAGTTCTTC.